The clone carrying this T cell receptor (beta chain) came up many times. Its specificity is not known. This entry belongs to a study of T cells in Graves' hyperthyroidism and ophthalmopathy. Study conclusions and caveats: Most expanded thyroid clonotypes above 0.001 also appeared in blood.

The CDR3 totals 13 residues. Trimming took off 6 bases at V and 5 bases at J, with 13 bases between the two ends. The germline V gene has CDR1 LNHDA and CDR2 SQIVND (reference sequence). Using RNA transcripts as the source, TCR beta CDR3 regions were amplified. During a first-round RT-PCR of the TCR CDR3, the HTBI primer set was used. In TCRdb, the multiplex PCR reads were re-called with MiXCR into one record per CDR3 protein. The sample shows 800,000 or so distinct CDR3 sequences, around 38% of them seen only once. The sequence came from a man between 18 and 29 years old with Graves' hyperthyroidism. The sequencing sample was made of blood. The rearrangement uses TRBV19 and TRBJ1-1; D possibly corresponds to TRBD1 (6 bases). The DNA of the CDR3 is TGTGCCAGTAGATCGGAGGGGGAGACTGAAGCTTTCTTT. Translation gives CASRSEGETEAFF.